This T cell receptor (beta chain) derives from a study of CXCR3-negative and CXCR3-positive naive CD8 T cells. Worth noting for this clonotype: What it binds is unknown.

Study-level points and caveats: Fresh PBMCs went into most assays, and CXCR3 expression partly declined after cryopreservation.

Every individual CD8+ T cell subset underwent sorting in triplicate at approximately 280,000 cells apiece. Germline V gene data show CDR1 as SQVTM and CDR2 as ANQGSEA. The CDR3 covers 13 residues. Via 5' RACE with UMI labels, TRB cDNA libraries were prepared. TCRdb reprocessed the 5' RACE reads and keeps a single row for each CDR3 protein, giving no DNA. Its clone listing holds 35,000 to 50,000 distinct CDR3 sequences. Sequencing was done on a sample of memory CD8+ T cells from blood. This chain links TRBV29-1 with TRBJ2-7; TCRdb's D call of TRBD2 is untestable without DNA. The TCR originated in a human donor in good health. Some clones in this sample may be carry-over from other donors' samples. CDR3 sequence: CSVRDGPSYEQYF.